A single sample gave rise to the 30 T cell receptor beta chains below, sequenced in a study of shared clonotypes between healthy human individuals. The assay was immunoSEQ multiplex PCR, and TCRdb's table has in-frame clones only and misses some. Here the sample spans fewer than 500,000 clones, approximately 79% being singletons. The sequenced sample consisted of PBMCs. These receptors originate from a middle-aged woman in good health. Some clones in this sample may be carry-over from other donors' samples.

The chain combines TRBV29-1 with TRBJ2-7, with D perhaps TRBD1 or TRBD2 (5 bases each). The CDR3 is 12 amino acids. Germline CDR1 is SQVTM and CDR2 is ANQGSEA. Trimming removed 5 bases from V and 6 bases from J, with 14 bases in between. CDR3 nucleotide sequence: TGCAGCGTTTTAAGGCATGGGGGCGAGCAGTACTTC. Amino acid sequence: CSVLRHGGEQYF.

The chain couples TRBV5-1 to TRBJ1-6; 7 nucleotides match TRBD1. Per the germline V gene, CDR1 is SGHRS and CDR2 is YFSETQ. Trimming removed 5 bases from V and 6 bases from J; junction bases left unmatched: 8. The CDR3 sequence is 15 residues long. CDR3 in DNA: TGCGCCAGCAGTCAAACAGGGGCGGCTAATTCACCCCTCCACTTT. This gives the protein CASSQTGAANSPLHF.

The CDR3 spells CASSGEGSTDTQYF. The CDR3 coding sequence is TGTGCCAGCAGTGGTGAGGGGAGCACAGATACGCAGTATTTT. The chain links TRBV25-1 to TRBJ2-3; D is perhaps TRBD1 or TRBD2 (5 bases each). Trimming stripped 4 bases from V and 0 bases from J, with 8 bases between. This CDR3 has 14 residues. CDR1 and CDR2 from the germline V gene are MGHDK and SYGVNS.

The rearrangement uses TRBV12-5 and TRBJ2-7, with D unresolved. Germline assignment: CDR1 LGHNT and CDR2 FRNRAP. V lost 4 bases, J lost 7 bases, and 8 bases lay in between. The CDR3 has 11 amino acids. The CDR3, as DNA: TGTGCTAGTGGTTCCGGAGTGGAGCAGTACTTC. It specifies CASGSGVEQYF. Based on the CDR3 plus reference TRBV12-5 and TRBJ2-7, the full variable domain is DARVTQTPRHKVTEMGQEVTMRCQPILGHNTVFWYRQTMMQGLELLAYFRNRAPLDDSGMPKDRFSAEMPDATLATLKIQPSEPRDSAVYFCASGSGVEQYFGPGTRLTVT.

The chain couples TRBV6-1 to TRBJ1-2; 7 positions agree with TRBD1. Losses at the gene ends were 7 bases for V and 3 bases for J; bases not matched to a gene: 11. This CDR3 has 15 amino acids. The germline CDR1 and CDR2 sequences are MNHNS and SASEGT. In nucleotides, the CDR3 is TGTGCCAGCACCCAGGGGGGCGGGGTGGACTATGGCTACACCTTC. This sequence encodes CASTQGGGVDYGYTF.

A few counts support this clone. The CDR3 bases are TGTGCCAGCAGCCCACCGAGGGGTGAGCAGTTCTTC. Its protein product is CASSPPRGEQFF. V and J are TRBV7-6 and TRBJ2-1; TRBD1 or TRBD2 may be the D gene (5 bases each). This CDR3 is 12 amino acids long. V lost 5 bases and J lost 9, with 11 bases in between. Germline V gene data show CDR1 as SGHVS and CDR2 as FNYEAQ.

This CDR3 is CASSRSGHDAPRGYEQYF. The CDR3, as DNA: TGCGCCAGCAGCCGATCGGGACACGACGCCCCCAGGGGATACGAGCAGTACTTC. The genes are TRBV4-1 and TRBJ2-7; a weak D match, TRBD1 (6 bases). CDR3 length equals 18 residues. The ends were cut back, 4 bases at V and 4 bases at J, with 26 bases in the middle. CDR1 and CDR2 from the germline V gene are MGHRA and YSYEKL.

V and J are TRBV5-1 and TRBJ2-3; no firm D call. This CDR3 is 15 amino acids long. Germline CDR1 and CDR2: SGHRS and YFSETQ. Between the trimmed V and J ends, which lost 0 bases and 2 bases, there was a span of 10 bases. CDR3 DNA sequence: TGCGCCAGCAGCTTGGACACCCGATCCACAGATACGCAGTATTTT. This codes for CASSLDTRSTDTQYF. The entire variable domain, with the rest obtained from reference TRBV5-1 and TRBJ2-3, is as follows: KAGVTQTPRYLIKTRGQQVTLSCSPISGHRSVSWYQQTPGQGLQFLFEYFSETQRNKGNFPGRFSGRQFSNSRSEMNVSTLELGDSALYLCASSLDTRSTDTQYFGPGTRLTVL.

The chain uses TRBV28 and TRBJ1-1; maybe TRBD1 (6 bases). The CDR3 spans 15 residues. The V and J ends lost 1 base and 1 base respectively, with 10 bases between them. Germline CDR1 and CDR2: MDHEN and SYDVKM. This CDR3 is CASSLLGTWNTEAFF. The DNA for the CDR3 is TGTGCCAGCAGTTTATTAGGGACATGGAACACTGAAGCTTTCTTT.

CDR3 sequence: CASPPSGARSIEQFF. CDR3 coding DNA: TGCGCCAGCCCCCCGTCCGGCGCTCGATCGATTGAGCAGTTCTTC. The chain uses TRBV4-1 and TRBJ2-1; no definite D call. Per the germline V gene, CDR1 is MGHRA and CDR2 is YSYEKL. The CDR3 sequence is 15 residues long. The germline V and J ends were trimmed by 8 bases and 9 bases, with 23 bases remaining between them.

This chain joins TRBV10-2 and TRBJ2-2, with D perhaps TRBD2 (6 bases). Per the germline V gene, CDR1 is WSHSY and CDR2 is SAAADI. Trimming left V 6 bases short and J 3 bases short, with 11 bases between. The CDR3 spans 14 residues. In DNA form, the CDR3 reads TGCGCCAGCAGCGGAGGGCCAGACACCGGGGAGCTGTTTTTT. It translates to CASSGGPDTGELFF.

This clone appeared a few times. The chain employs TRBV5-1 and TRBJ2-1; D might be TRBD2 (6 bases). The CDR3 is 13 residues long. The V end was cut by 2 bases, the J end by 8 bases, with 11 bases between. Per germline, CDR1 SGHRS and CDR2 YFSETQ. The CDR3: CASSLTSRDEQFF. The CDR3 DNA sequence: TGCGCCAGCAGCTTAACTAGCAGGGATGAGCAGTTCTTC.

The chain employs TRBV7-2 and TRBJ2-7; tentatively, D is TRBD2 (7 bases). V was cut by 1 base and J by 6 bases, with 13 bases left in between. CDR3 length: 14 residues. The germline V gene encodes CDR1 SGHTA and CDR2 FQGNSA. CDR3 DNA: TGTGCCAGCAGCTTAGAGGGGGGGCCGATCGAGCAGTACTTC. Protein sequence: CASSLEGGPIEQYF.

This chain links TRBV7-6 with TRBJ1-4; no firm D call. The CDR3 contains 13 residues. V gave up 2 bases and J gave up 5 bases, with 6 bases separating them. In germline, CDR1 is SGHVS, CDR2 FNYEAQ. DNA for the CDR3: TGTGCCAGCAGCTTATACACCAATGAAAAACTGTTTTTT. This translates into CASSLYTNEKLFF.

The DNA of the CDR3 is TGTGCCTCGGGGCTAGCAGCAGATACGCAGTATTTT. Translated: CASGLAADTQYF. This chain links TRBV19 with TRBJ2-3; D is tentatively TRBD1 or TRBD2 (5 bases each). The CDR3 is made up of 12 amino acids. From germline, CDR1 is LNHDA and CDR2 SQIVND (reference sequence). Deletions cut 11 bases from V and 4 bases from J, with 13 bases between.

The chain recombines TRBV18 with TRBJ1-4; D unresolved. Deletions cut 1 base from V and 6 bases from J, with 6 bases between. The CDR3 spans 13 residues. Germline assignment: CDR1 KGHSH and CDR2 LQKENI. The CDR3 DNA reads as TGTGCCAGCTCACCACGTCTCGATGAAAAACTGTTTTTT. Residues: CASSPRLDEKLFF.

This chain connects TRBV28 to TRBJ1-5, with D tentatively TRBD1 (6 bases). Trimming took off 2 bases at V and 0 bases at J, with 11 bases between the two ends. This CDR3 has 16 amino acids. CDR1 is MDHEN, CDR2 SYDVKM, per germline. This CDR3 is CASSLEGGYSNQPQHF. The CDR3 DNA reads as TGTGCCAGCAGTTTAGAGGGGGGGTATAGCAATCAGCCCCAGCATTTT.

This chain connects TRBV6-1 to TRBJ2-7; D is uncertain. The CDR3 is 13 residues long. V dropped 6 bases and J dropped 3 bases, with 12 bases sitting between them. In germline, CDR1 is MNHNS, CDR2 SASEGT. The CDR3 is CASSPIPGYEQYF. The CDR3 DNA is TGTGCCAGCAGCCCCATACCCGGCTACGAGCAGTACTTC.

The V call is TRBV6-5, the J call TRBJ2-5; 10 positions agree with TRBD1. The CDR3 is 15 amino acids. The trim removed 5 bases at V and 3 bases at J, leaving 6 bases unmatched. Germline V lookup: CDR1 MNHEY, CDR2 SVGAGI. For the CDR3, the DNA is TGTGCCAGCAGTCCTTGGGACAGGGGCAAAGAGACCCAGTACTTC. This gives the protein CASSPWDRGKETQYF.

The CDR3 nucleotides are TGTGCCAGCAGTTTATCCGCTACCGGGACACACTCCTACGAGCAGTACTTC. Protein: CASSLSATGTHSYEQYF. The rearrangement uses TRBV28 and TRBJ2-5, with D perhaps TRBD1 (6 bases). The better agreement between TRBJ2-7 and the DNA end casts doubt on the J call. The CDR3 runs to 17 residues. Germline CDR1 reads MDHEN; CDR2 reads SYDVKM.

The chain recombines TRBV18 with TRBJ1-3, with D hard to call. The CDR3 extends over 13 amino acids. Germline-derived CDR1 and CDR2 are KGHSH and LQKENI. V lost 3 bases and J lost 3, with 6 bases in between. The chain's CDR3 is CASSPPGGNTIYF. In DNA form, the CDR3 reads TGTGCCAGCTCACCCCCGGGTGGAAACACCATATATTTT.

The DNA of the CDR3 is TGTGCCAGCAGTGAGACGGGGAACACTGAAGCTTTCTTT. Amino acid sequence: CASSETGNTEAFF. V gene TRBV2 combines with J gene TRBJ1-1; D is unresolved. The length of the CDR3 is 13 residues. Trimming shortened V by 3 bases and J by 1 base, and 6 bases separated the two germline ends. Germline lookup yields CDR1 SNHLY and CDR2 FYNNEI.

This chain connects TRBV19 to TRBJ1-1; D is perhaps TRBD1 (5 bases). The CDR3 length is 15 residues. Deletions cut 4 bases from V and 1 base from J, with 13 bases between. Germline V gene lookup returns CDR1 LNHDA and CDR2 SQIVND (reference sequence). This CDR3 reads CASSTKGVGNTEAFF. The CDR3 DNA reads as TGTGCCAGTAGTACCAAAGGGGTGGGGAACACTGAAGCTTTCTTT.

The chain recombines TRBV27 with TRBJ1-4; 8 bases are shared with TRBD1. Germline values: CDR1 MNHEY, CDR2 SMNVEV (reference sequence). The CDR3 is made up of 13 amino acids. Trimming at V came to 5 bases and at J to 12 bases, leaving 8 bases not matched to a gene. The CDR3 region is CASSRLGQGELFF. Here the CDR3 DNA reads TGTGCCAGCAGTAGACTCGGACAGGGAGAACTGTTTTTT.

The chain combines TRBV2 with TRBJ2-7; D gene uncertain. Trimming stripped 3 bases from V and 2 bases from J, with 11 bases between. The germline V gene has CDR1 SNHLY and CDR2 FYNNEI. There are 14 residues in the CDR3. CDR3 coding DNA: TGTGCCAGCAGTGAGGGGAATCCCCCCTACGAGCAGTACTTC. This sequence encodes CASSEGNPPYEQYF.

V and J are TRBV4-3 and TRBJ2-7; 8 bases map to TRBD2. The CDR3 spans 14 residues. CDR1 is LGHNA, CDR2 YSLEER, per germline. V shed 4 bases, J shed 1 base, and the junction held 3 bases outside the gene matches. The CDR3 coding sequence is TGCGCCAGCAGCCCGGGACTAGGATCCTACGAGCAGTACTTC. Translating it yields CASSPGLGSYEQYF.

The chain joins TRBV2 to TRBJ2-1; TRBD2 aligns across 13 bases. CDR1 is SNHLY and CDR2 is FYNNEI in the germline V gene. This CDR3 has 17 amino acids. V dropped 1 base and J dropped 7; count of bases not matched to a gene: 7. The CDR3 is CASSEGTSGGHGNEQFF. The CDR3 nucleotides are TGTGCCAGCAGTGAAGGGACTAGCGGGGGACACGGGAATGAGCAGTTCTTC.

Only one count was recorded for this clone. The rearrangement links TRBV29-1 to TRBJ1-2; TRBD1 agrees at 7 bases. This CDR3 is built from 14 residues. Per germline, CDR1 SQVTM and CDR2 ANQGSEA. V shed 0 bases, J shed 4 bases, and the junction held 5 bases outside the gene matches. In nucleotides, the CDR3 is TGCAGCGTTGAAGACTCGACAGGGACCTATGGCTACACCTTC. It yields the protein CSVEDSTGTYGYTF.

V usage is TRBV2 and J usage is TRBJ1-5; 10 bases fit TRBD1. Germline lookup yields CDR1 SNHLY and CDR2 FYNNEI. V lost 5 bases, J lost 2 bases, and 3 bases stayed unmatched. The CDR3 contains 15 residues. The CDR3, as DNA: TGTGCCAGCAGTTCGACAGGGGGCGGCAATCAGCCCCAGCATTTT. It translates to CASSSTGGGNQPQHF.

The gene calls are TRBV29-1 and TRBJ2-2; D unresolved. V was trimmed by 2 bases and J by 5 bases, leaving 6 bases between them. CDR3 length: 12 amino acids. The germline CDR1 and CDR2 sequences are SQVTM and ANQGSEA. CDR3: CSVEITTGELFF. The DNA of the CDR3 is TGCAGCGTTGAAATAACAACCGGGGAGCTGTTTTTT.